This record concerns one T cell receptor (beta chain) sequence. J was trimmed by 2 bases and V by 4 bases; bases with no gene match: 4. The CDR3 consists of 16 residues. CDR1 is SGHAT, CDR2 FQNNGV, per germline. The method was immunoSEQ multiplex PCR; TCRdb's version includes in-frame clones alone and lacks a portion of them. Found here are under 300,000 clones, 82% of them singletons; the top ten hold 4.5% to 6%. This specimen belongs to a study of blood T cell repertoires in COVID-19. The wider study: COVID-19 samples from acute and convalescent phases originated in the United States, Italy and Spain.

The sequenced sample consisted of peripheral blood. The chain links TRBV11-2 to TRBJ2-3, with 12 nucleotides matching TRBD2. This TCR came from a woman over 75 with active or convalescent COVID-19. CDR3 in DNA: TGTGCCAGCAGCTCCCTAGCGGGGGGGGTCACAGATACGCAGTATTTT. Translated: CASSSLAGGVTDTQYF. The full variable domain, completed using reference TRBV11-2 and TRBJ2-3, is EAGVAQSPRYKIIEKRQSVAFWCNPISGHATLYWYQQILGQGPKLLIQFQNNGVVDDSQLPKDRFSAERLKGVDSTLKIQPAKLEDSAVYLCASSSLAGGVTDTQYFGPGTRLTVL.